Listed here is a single T cell receptor (beta chain). Its target is unknown. This sample was included in a study of T-cell reconstitution after alpha-beta-depleted transplantation in children. General study findings and limits: Reports say that about two months after transplant, the alpha-beta T cells came out of several hundred graft clones that had expanded. Newly made T cells mostly supplied T-cell counts and diversity one year after transplant. Surviving thymic progenitors and recipient T cells were the source of high TCRbeta diversity at day 60 in some patients.

Preparing the TCRbeta library involved the use of unique molecular identifiers. TCRdb re-analysed the PCR reads in MiXCR, keeping a single row per CDR3 protein. This sample has 900,000 or so distinct CDR3 sequences, with roughly 15% found just once. The specimen was PBMCs, mostly from graft donor cells, collected 360 days after TCRalphabeta/CD19-depleted stem cell transplant. This TCR was recovered from a male patient between 10 and 17 years old who had a stem cell transplant for acute lymphoblastic leukemia, so the T cells may come from the graft donor.

The DNA for the CDR3 is TGTGCCAGCAGGGTTGGGCGGTCAAGCACAGATACGCAGTATTTT. This codes for CASRVGRSSTDTQYF. The gene calls are TRBV2 and TRBJ2-3; D is uncertain. V was shortened by 6 bases and J by 0 bases, with 13 bases between the two germline ends. CDR3 size: 15 residues. Germline lookup yields CDR1 SNHLY and CDR2 FYNNEI.